This TCR beta chain originates from a study of blood T cell repertoires in COVID-19 (dated by TCRdb to about 2020). The study in broad terms: Collaborator samples came from the United States, Italy and Spain and covered acute and convalescent phases of COVID-19. The material from the prospective study consisted of cDNA or gDNA derived from T cells, B-cell-depleted T cells, or PBMCs. The dataset comprised deeply sampled blood TCRbeta repertoires from subjects exposed to, actively infected with, or recovered from COVID-19. The repertoires were released in a freely available public database intended as a resource for research on the immune response to SARS-CoV-2. Samples came from the ongoing ImmuneRACE study (first 160 participants) plus 1,254 subjects from 6 global collaborators. The sample metadata nearly always contained a de-identified subject ID, COVID-19 status, age in years and sex. Where HLA class I and class II types were available, the types were taken from metadata supplied by the sample provider, not from assay-based typing. Here is what the overall study found, with its caveats: The amount of clinical and demographic metadata varied by source and participant and was provided uncurated.

Whole blood was collected in K2EDTA tubes by collaborating institutions according to the institutions' own protocols. For TCRbeta analysis, collaborator samples were shipped as frozen whole blood, as isolated PBMCs, or as DNA extracted from either sample type. TCRbeta CDR3 regions were amplified from genomic DNA by means of the immunoSEQ Assay, a bias-controlled multiplex PCR. The authors' analysis ran thus. Within the assay, amplification of reference gene primers was used to estimate how many nucleated cells each sample contained. To quantify the absolute abundance of each unique TCRbeta CDR3 rearrangement, sequence reads were collapsed and filtered. For each sample, productive Simpson clonality was calculated as the square root of Simpson's diversity index across productive rearrangements. TCRdb carries this immuneACCESS record with in-frame sequences only. Its versions omit some clonotypes, under half of them owing to an unresolved V gene in the studies checked, with the rest unexplained. The DNA was the basis for D and trimming; V, J and clone size are from that table. For this sample the table gives roughly 81,000 clones, of which around nine tenths were detected only once. Of the sample, around 5.2% falls within the top ten clones.

CDR1 and CDR2 are read off the germline V gene (reference sequence) as SEHNR and FQNEAQ. V and J are truncated by 6 bases and 4 bases respectively, leaving an intervening sequence of 13 bases. The CDR3 holds 14 amino acids from the cysteine to the phenylalanine. Here the CDR3 DNA is all that survives: 42 bases in frame from base 1. This clone was detected only a few times. Its antigen target is currently unknown. No much larger clonotype is one base removed from it; base qualities were not supplied. The sequence links TRBV7-9 to TRBJ1-5, with no confidently assigned D gene. This sequence originates from a middle-aged man with acute or convalescent COVID-19. What was sequenced was peripheral blood. Here the CDR3 is given as CASSPPGGNQPQHF. The nucleotide sequence reads as follows: TGTGCCAGCAGTCCACCGGGAGGGAATCAGCCCCAGCATTTT.